One and the same sample provided the 26 T cell receptor beta chains below, sequenced in a study of shared clonotypes between healthy human individuals. Here immunoSEQ multiplex PCR was the method, and the copy in TCRdb shows in-frame clones only, minus some. This sample has approximately 2.5 million clones, with 90% to 95% found just once. Sequences were obtained from naive CD4+ T cells from PBMCs. Subset defined: CD45RA+ positively selected. The receptors were sampled from a man younger than 35 in good health. Some clones in this sample may be carry-over from other donors' samples.

V is TRBV9 and J is TRBJ1-2; possible D gene TRBD1, 5 bases. Looked up from germline, CDR1 is SGDLS and CDR2 is YYNGEE. Trimming removed 4 bases from V and 3 bases from J, with 19 bases in between. This CDR3 has 16 amino acids. The CDR3 loop is CASSPQSGGSDYGYTF. The CDR3 coding sequence is TGTGCCAGCAGCCCCCAAAGCGGGGGTTCCGACTATGGCTACACCTTC.

The chain joins TRBV7-9 to TRBJ1-4; D not certain. The CDR3 extends over 15 amino acids. Germline CDR1 is SEHNR and CDR2 is FQNEAQ (reference sequence). The V gene lost 0 bases and the J gene lost 8 bases, with 13 bases spanning the gap. CDR3 DNA sequence: TGTGCCAGCAGCTTAGCGTGGGGAAAAAGGGAAAAACTGTTTTTT. It specifies CASSLAWGKREKLFF.

This chain links TRBV4-1 with TRBJ1-4, with D possibly being TRBD1 (5 bases). V was pared by 1 base and J by 5 bases, with 14 bases between. The germline V gene has CDR1 MGHRA and CDR2 YSYEKL. The CDR3 runs 16 residues. For the CDR3, the DNA is TGCGCCAGCAGCCAAGGGCAGGGTCGGGGGAATGAAAAACTGTTTTTT. The encoded protein is CASSQGQGRGNEKLFF.

The chain carries TRBV19 and TRBJ2-7; 9 nucleotides agree with TRBD1. With 4 bases clipped from V and 2 bases from J, the junction kept 6 bases outside the gene matches. There are 15 residues in the CDR3. Germline lookup yields CDR1 LNHDA and CDR2 SQIVND (reference sequence). DNA of the CDR3: TGTGCCAGTAGTAGGAGGACAGGGGATACCTACGAGCAGTACTTC. It encodes CASSRRTGDTYEQYF.

The chain carries TRBV18 and TRBJ1-1; D gene uncertain. CDR3 length equals 15 residues. CDR1 KGHSH and CDR2 LQKENI come from the germline V gene. Trimming removed 3 bases from V and 0 bases from J, with 11 bases in between. The CDR3 DNA follows: TGTGCCAGCTCACCCGCCTCTGGGATGAACACTGAAGCTTTCTTT. It specifies CASSPASGMNTEAFF.

The chain uses TRBV2 and TRBJ1-5, with 8 nucleotides matching TRBD1. The CDR3 loop spans 16 amino acids. CDR1 is SNHLY, CDR2 FYNNEI, per germline. V shed 4 bases and J 7 bases; nucleotides not matched to a gene: 12. This CDR3 reads CASSATGQGIGQPQHF. CDR3 bases: TGTGCCAGCAGTGCTACCGGACAGGGAATCGGGCAGCCCCAGCATTTT. The entire variable domain, with the rest obtained from reference TRBV2 and TRBJ1-5, is as follows: EPEVTQTPSHQVTQMGQEVILRCVPISNHLYFYWYRQILGQKVEFLVSFYNNEISEKSEIFDDQFSVERPDGSNFTLKIRSTKLEDSAMYFCASSATGQGIGQPQHFGDGTRLSIL.

The chain couples TRBV28 to TRBJ2-5; 9 positions agree with TRBD2. In germline, CDR1 is MDHEN, CDR2 SYDVKM. This CDR3 comprises 15 residues. V lost 6 bases to trimming and J lost 5 bases; unmatched junction nucleotides: 10. The CDR3 protein is CASRGISGSTETQYF. The CDR3 DNA sequence: TGTGCCAGCAGGGGGATTAGCGGGAGTACGGAGACCCAGTACTTC.

This chain links TRBV6-5 with TRBJ1-2, with 8 bases that match TRBD1. The germline gives CDR1 MNHEY, CDR2 SVGAGI. V shed 5 bases, J shed 4 bases, and the junction held 9 bases outside the gene matches. The CDR3 length is 15 residues. This CDR3 reads CASSQGQGAIYGYTF. Here the CDR3 DNA reads TGTGCCAGCAGTCAAGGCCAGGGGGCTATCTATGGCTACACCTTC.

This chain joins TRBV5-1 and TRBJ2-2; D is ambiguous. Trimming left V 0 bases short and J 7 bases short, with 7 bases between. The CDR3 spans 13 residues. The germline CDR1 and CDR2 sequences are SGHRS and YFSETQ. The CDR3 nucleotides read TGCGCCAGCAGCTTGGTACCAAACGGGGAGCTGTTTTTT. Its protein product is CASSLVPNGELFF.

This rearrangement joins TRBV5-1 to TRBJ1-2, with TRBD1 as a possible D gene (6 bases). The germline V and J ends were trimmed by 3 bases and 8 bases, with 20 bases remaining between them. The V gene's germline CDR1 is SGHRS and CDR2 YFSETQ. This CDR3 is built from 15 residues. Written as DNA, the CDR3 is TGCGCCAGCAGCTATGATCCTCAGGGGATTAAGGGCTACACCTTC. It encodes CASSYDPQGIKGYTF.

J is TRBJ2-1 and V is TRBV9; D is unclear. CDR3 size: 12 residues. V was clipped by 3 bases and J by 7 bases, with 8 bases between them. CDR1 is SGDLS, CDR2 YYNGEE, per germline. In nucleotides, the CDR3 is TGTGCCAGCAGCGCGCTGCCGAATGAGCAGTTCTTC. Amino acids: CASSALPNEQFF.

The rearrangement uses TRBV28 and TRBJ2-3; tentatively, D is TRBD1 (6 bases). CDR3 size: 17 residues. Trimming stripped 4 bases from V and 4 bases from J, with 21 bases between. The germline CDR1 and CDR2 sequences are MDHEN and SYDVKM. The CDR3 coding sequence is TGTGCCAGCAGTTACATGGACAGAGCAGGACGGGCAGATACGCAGTATTTT. This codes for CASSYMDRAGRADTQYF.

This clone has only a few counts. This chain uses TRBV29-1 with TRBJ1-1; D may be TRBD1 (5 bases). The germline V gene encodes CDR1 SQVTM and CDR2 ANQGSEA. V was cut by 3 bases and J by 1 base, with 12 bases left in between. The CDR3 length is 14 residues. CDR3 DNA sequence: TGCAGCGTTGATGGGGCCAGCCCGAACACTGAAGCTTTCTTT. It yields the protein CSVDGASPNTEAFF. The full variable domain, with the rest looked up from reference TRBV29-1 and TRBJ1-1, is SAVISQKPSRDICQRGTSLTIQCQVDSQVTMMFWYRQQPGQSLTLIATANQGSEATYESGFVIDKFPISRPNLTFSTLTVSNMSPEDSSIYLCSVDGASPNTEAFFGQGTRLTVV.

The gene calls are TRBV7-9 and TRBJ1-6, with 7 bases lining up with TRBD1. V gave up 3 bases and J gave up 0 bases; unmatched junction bases: 2. Germline V gives CDR1 SEHNR, CDR2 FQNEAQ (reference sequence). This CDR3 has 16 amino acids. The CDR3 spells CASSFRGSSYNSPLHF. The DNA for the CDR3 is TGTGCCAGCAGCTTCAGGGGGAGCTCCTATAATTCACCCCTCCACTTT.

The chain uses TRBV18 and TRBJ1-5; D is unresolved. Looked up from germline, CDR1 is KGHSH and CDR2 is LQKENI. The CDR3 is 14 residues long. Trimming removed 0 bases at V and 11 bases at J, with 14 bases between. Written as DNA, the CDR3 is TGTGCCAGCTCACCACCCGGCGGGGATGGGGCCCAGCATTTT. This translates into CASSPPGGDGAQHF.

The chain uses TRBV5-5 and TRBJ1-1; TRBD1 matches 9 bases. Germline values: CDR1 SGHKS, CDR2 YYEKEE (reference sequence). The CDR3 contains 15 residues. V shed 3 bases, J shed 1 base, and the junction held 4 bases outside the gene matches. The CDR3 region is CASSSRTGANTEAFF. The DNA of the CDR3 is TGTGCCAGCAGCTCACGGACAGGGGCGAACACTGAAGCTTTCTTT.

V and J are TRBV5-4 and TRBJ2-1; D may be TRBD1 (5 bases). CDR1 is SGHNT and CDR2 is YYREEE in the germline V gene (reference sequence). Trimming cost V 0 bases and J 9 bases, with 16 bases left between them. This CDR3 region has 15 residues. The DNA for the CDR3 is TGTGCCAGCAGCTTGGAGGGGAACCAAAGAGGTGAGCAGTTCTTC. Translating gives CASSLEGNQRGEQFF.

The rearrangement uses TRBV28 and TRBJ2-7, with D perhaps matching TRBD1 (5 bases). This CDR3 contains 13 residues. Germline CDR1 MDHEN, CDR2 SYDVKM. V was trimmed by 10 bases and J by 7 bases, leaving 20 bases between them. The CDR3 coding sequence is TGTGCCACCTGGTTGGCCAGGGCTGGGGAGCAGTACTTC. Its translation is CATWLARAGEQYF.

V usage is TRBV28 and J usage is TRBJ2-7, with a tentative D call TRBD2 (5 bases). Germline assignment: CDR1 MDHEN and CDR2 SYDVKM. The V end was cut by 5 bases, the J end by 3 bases, with 14 bases between. This CDR3 comprises 14 residues. Written as DNA, the CDR3 is TGTGCCAGCAGTAAACCGGGTGGGAGCTACGAGCAGTACTTC. The encoded protein is CASSKPGGSYEQYF.

Notes on this clone: An end of the junction differs from the germline gene, which may be a read error. The genes are TRBV5-1 and TRBJ2-1; D gene uncertain. The V gene's germline CDR1 is SGHRS and CDR2 YFSETQ. The CDR3 is 15 amino acids. CDR3 DNA: TGCGCCAGTAGCTTGCAGGTAGTTTCTTCGAATGAGCAGTTCTTC. It is translated as CASSLQVVSSNEQFF.

A remark on this clone: The same CDR3 can be traced to other DNA sequences in this sample. The chain joins TRBV6-1 to TRBJ1-1; D might be TRBD1 (5 bases). The CDR3 runs to 12 residues. V was pared by 4 bases and J by 5 bases, with 8 bases between. From germline, CDR1 is MNHNS and CDR2 SASEGT. In DNA form, the CDR3 reads TGTGCCAGCAGTGCGTCAGGGACTGAAGCTTTCTTT. This encodes CASSASGTEAFF.

The gene calls are TRBV7-3 and TRBJ2-2, with unresolved D. The CDR3 has 16 residues. Trimming cost V 4 bases and J 0 bases, with 12 bases left between them. Germline values: CDR1 SGHTA, CDR2 FQGTGA. The CDR3 spells CASSSGRSPNTGELFF. For the CDR3, the DNA is TGTGCCAGCAGCTCGGGCCGATCCCCGAACACCGGGGAGCTGTTTTTT.

The rearrangement links TRBV6-5 to TRBJ2-3, with D hard to call. The CDR3 is 13 amino acids. V lost 1 base, J lost 10 bases, and 12 bases lay in between. Per germline, CDR1 MNHEY and CDR2 SVGAGI. The CDR3 nucleotides are TGTGCCAGCAGTTACTTGGGATCCGACCCGCAGTATTTT. It codes for CASSYLGSDPQYF.

In the case of this clone: The junction departs from germline at one end; a sequencing error may be responsible. CDR3 residues: CASREERDPPTEQYF. DNA for the CDR3: TGTGCCAGCAGAGAAGAGCGGGATCCCCCTACGGAACAGTACTTC. The V gene is TRBV2, the J gene TRBJ2-7; TRBD2 matches at 7 bases. From germline, CDR1 is SNHLY and CDR2 FYNNEI. CDR3 length: 15 residues.

CDR3 DNA sequence: TGTGCCAGCAGCCTCACTAGCGGGAGGGCATATGAGCAGTTCTTC. Protein product: CASSLTSGRAYEQFF. The V call is TRBV5-4, the J call TRBJ2-1; 13 nucleotides align to TRBD2. Per germline, CDR1 SGHNT and CDR2 YYREEE (reference sequence). The CDR3 is made up of 15 amino acids. V shed 4 bases and J 8 bases; nucleotides not matched to a gene: 6.

The gene calls are TRBV5-1 and TRBJ2-3; D is possibly TRBD2 (6 bases). The CDR3 has 15 amino acids. Trimming pared 3 bases from V and 5 bases from J, leaving 16 bases between. The germline V gene encodes CDR1 SGHRS and CDR2 YFSETQ. The CDR3 coding sequence is TGCGCCAGCAGCTCGCTGACGGCGCGGGGAGATACGCAGTATTTT. It encodes CASSSLTARGDTQYF.